These T cell receptor beta chains were read from a single sample in a study of shared clonotypes between healthy human individuals. The method was immunoSEQ multiplex PCR; TCRdb's version includes in-frame clones alone and lacks a portion of them. The sample holds over 2 million clones, about 95% seen once. The material sequenced was naive CD8+ T cells sorted from blood. The receptors come from a man aged 18 to 29 in good health. Both conserved end residues are part of each CDR3. Each record gives: V gene, clone size, J gene, D gene, CDR3 protein, CDR3 DNA. D genes are given only for firm matches. The size of a clone is reported for some rows only, either as once, few or many, or as a class for expanded clones.

TRBV30	once	TRBJ2-7	TRBD2	CAWRGTTLGYEQYF	TGTGCCTGGAGGGGGACTACCTTGGGCTACGAGCAGTACTTC
TRBV4-3	.	TRBJ2-5	.	CASSQEVGYGETQYF	TGCGCCAGCAGCCAAGAGGTGGGGTATGGGGAGACCCAGTACTTC
TRBV14	once	TRBJ2-7	.	CASSQVGTYEQYF	TGTGCCAGCAGCCAAGTCGGGACCTACGAGCAGTACTTC
TRBV7-2	once	TRBJ2-7	.	CASSLGGFPSYEQYF	TGTGCCAGCAGCTTAGGGGGATTCCCCTCCTACGAGCAGTACTTC
TRBV9	.	TRBJ1-1	.	CASSVGETTEAFF	TGTGCCAGCAGCGTCGGTGAGACGACTGAAGCTTTCTTT
TRBV6-4	once	TRBJ1-2	TRBD1	CASSVGQGLVVYGYTF	TGTGCCAGCAGTGTCGGACAGGGTTTGGTAGTCTATGGCTACACCTTC
TRBV4-1	.	TRBJ2-1	.	CASSQDRGYNEQFF	TGCGCCAGCAGCCAAGACCGGGGGTACAATGAGCAGTTCTTC
TRBV6-6	.	TRBJ2-2	.	CASSSDGSLGELFF	TGTGCCAGCAGTTCGGATGGCTCACTCGGGGAGCTGTTTTTT
TRBV29-1	.	TRBJ1-1	.	CSVEAGRGGTEAFF	TGCAGCGTTGAAGCAGGGAGAGGTGGCACTGAAGCTTTCTTT
TRBV19	once	TRBJ2-3	.	CASSVLHSSTDTQYF	TGTGCCAGTAGTGTTCTTCATTCTAGCACAGATACGCAGTATTTT
TRBV19	.	TRBJ1-1	.	CASSIWVAENTEAFF	TGTGCCAGTAGTATATGGGTGGCCGAGAACACTGAAGCTTTCTTT
TRBV5-6	once	TRBJ2-7	TRBD1	CASSQGQSYEQYF	TGTGCCAGCAGCCAGGGACAGAGCTACGAGCAGTACTTC
TRBV18	.	TRBJ2-7	.	CASSIGRLYEQYF	TGTGCCAGCTCCATCGGCAGACTCTACGAGCAGTACTTC
TRBV27	.	TRBJ2-1	.	CASSLPRGLSYNEQFF	TGTGCCAGCAGTTTGCCCCGGGGCCTATCCTACAATGAGCAGTTCTTC
TRBV7-9	.	TRBJ2-7	TRBD2	CAIAGVSDEQYF	TGTGCCATCGCGGGGGTCTCGGACGAGCAGTACTTC
TRBV5-1	.	TRBJ2-1	TRBD2	CASSFGTSDNEQFF	TGCGCCAGCAGCTTTGGGACTAGCGACAATGAGCAGTTCTTC
TRBV7-9	.	TRBJ2-7	.	CASSPLRQRYEQYF	TGTGCCAGCAGCCCTCTTCGACAGCGCTACGAGCAGTACTTC
TRBV11-2	.	TRBJ2-1	TRBD2	CASSLDPGGLNEQFF	TGTGCCAGCAGCTTAGATCCGGGAGGGTTGAATGAGCAGTTCTTC
TRBV21-1	.	TRBJ2-3	.	CASSNSSGISTDTQYF	TGTGCCAGCAGCAATTCTAGCGGGATAAGCACAGATACGCAGTATTTT
TRBV6-5	.	TRBJ2-7	.	CASSLSGFYEQYF	TGTGCCAGCAGCCTCAGTGGATTCTACGAGCAGTACTTC
TRBV7-2	once	TRBJ2-1	.	CASSLGQAYEQFF	TGTGCCAGCAGCTTAGGCCAAGCCTATGAGCAGTTCTTC
TRBV2	.	TRBJ2-7	.	CATQGSSYEQYF	TGTGCCACCCAGGGGAGCTCCTACGAGCAGTACTTC
TRBV7-9	.	TRBJ2-3	.	CASSLDQQVRTDTQYF	TGTGCCAGCAGCTTAGATCAGCAGGTTCGGACAGATACGCAGTATTTT
TRBV7-9	.	TRBJ2-5	.	CASSSPFSVDGETTQYF	TGTGCCAGCAGCTCCCCCTTTTCTGTGGACGGAGAGACGACCCAGTACTTC
TRBV7-9	.	TRBJ2-2	.	CASSLWNTGELFF	TGTGCCAGCAGCTTATGGAACACCGGGGAGCTGTTTTTT
TRBV5-6	.	TRBJ1-3	.	CASSWGDYGNTIYF	TGTGCCAGCAGCTGGGGGGACTACGGCAACACCATATATTTT
TRBV4-1	.	TRBJ2-7	TRBD1	CASSQEDEQGLYYEQYF	TGCGCCAGCAGCCAAGAAGATGAACAGGGGCTTTATTACGAGCAGTACTTC
TRBV11-2	.	TRBJ1-2	.	CASSLAGGTLIYGYTF	TGTGCCAGCAGCTTAGCAGGCGGAACCCTAATCTATGGCTACACCTTC
TRBV25-1	.	TRBJ2-3	TRBD2	CASGLLAPQYF	TGTGCCAGCGGCCTACTAGCGCCGCAGTATTTT